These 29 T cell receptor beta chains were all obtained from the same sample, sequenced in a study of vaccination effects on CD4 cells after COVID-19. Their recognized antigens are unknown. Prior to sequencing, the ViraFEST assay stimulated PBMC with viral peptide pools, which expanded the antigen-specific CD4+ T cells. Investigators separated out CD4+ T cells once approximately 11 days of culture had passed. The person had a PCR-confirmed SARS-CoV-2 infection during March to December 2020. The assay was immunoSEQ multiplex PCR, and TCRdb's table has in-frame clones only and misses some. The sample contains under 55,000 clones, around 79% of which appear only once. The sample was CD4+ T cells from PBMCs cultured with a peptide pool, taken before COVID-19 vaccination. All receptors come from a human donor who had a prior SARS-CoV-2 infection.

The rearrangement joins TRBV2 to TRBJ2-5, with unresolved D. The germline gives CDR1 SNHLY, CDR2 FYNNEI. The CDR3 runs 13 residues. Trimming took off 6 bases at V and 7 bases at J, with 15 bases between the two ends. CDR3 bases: TGTGCCAGCAGCGACTCTGGGCGGTTGACCCAGTACTTC. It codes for CASSDSGRLTQYF. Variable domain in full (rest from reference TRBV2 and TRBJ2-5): EPEVTQTPSHQVTQMGQEVILRCVPISNHLYFYWYRQILGQKVEFLVSFYNNEISEKSEIFDDQFSVERPDGSNFTLKIRSTKLEDSAMYFCASSDSGRLTQYFGPGTRLLVL.

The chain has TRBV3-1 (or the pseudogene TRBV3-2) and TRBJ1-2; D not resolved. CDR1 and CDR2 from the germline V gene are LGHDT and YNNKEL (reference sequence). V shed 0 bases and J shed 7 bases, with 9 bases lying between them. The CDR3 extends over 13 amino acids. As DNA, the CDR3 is TGTGCCAGCAGCCAAGATTTAGGTCCTGGCTACACCTTC. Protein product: CASSQDLGPGYTF.

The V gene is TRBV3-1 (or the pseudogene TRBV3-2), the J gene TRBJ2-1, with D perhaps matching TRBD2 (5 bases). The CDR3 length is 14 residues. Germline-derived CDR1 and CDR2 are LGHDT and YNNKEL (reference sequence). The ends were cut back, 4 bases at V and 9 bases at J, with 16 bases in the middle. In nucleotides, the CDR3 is TGTGCCAGCAGCCTTACTAGAAGTGGCGCTGAGCAGTTCTTC. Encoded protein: CASSLTRSGAEQFF.

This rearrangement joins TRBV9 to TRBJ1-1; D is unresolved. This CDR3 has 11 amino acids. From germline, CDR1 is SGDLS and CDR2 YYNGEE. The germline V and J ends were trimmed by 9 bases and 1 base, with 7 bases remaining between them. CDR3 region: CANGGNTEAFF. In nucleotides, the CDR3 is TGTGCCAACGGCGGGAACACTGAAGCTTTCTTT. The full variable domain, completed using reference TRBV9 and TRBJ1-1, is DSGVTQTPKHLITATGQRVTLRCSPRSGDLSVYWYQQSLDQGLQFLIQYYNGEERAKGNILERFSAQQFPDLHSELNLSSLELGDSALYFCANGGNTEAFFGQGTRLTVV.

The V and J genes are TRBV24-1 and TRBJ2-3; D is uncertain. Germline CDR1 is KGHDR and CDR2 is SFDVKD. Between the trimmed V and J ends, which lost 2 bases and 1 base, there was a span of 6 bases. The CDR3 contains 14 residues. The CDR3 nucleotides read TGTGCCACCAGTGATTGGTCTGGCACAGATACGCAGTATTTT. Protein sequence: CATSDWSGTDTQYF.

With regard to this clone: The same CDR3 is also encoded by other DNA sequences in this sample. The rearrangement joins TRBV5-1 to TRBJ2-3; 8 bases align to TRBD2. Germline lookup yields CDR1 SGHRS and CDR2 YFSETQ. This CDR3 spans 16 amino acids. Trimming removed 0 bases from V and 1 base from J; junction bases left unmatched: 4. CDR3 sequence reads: CASSLGGTRGTDTQYF. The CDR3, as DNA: TGCGCCAGCAGCTTGGGCGGGACTAGAGGCACAGATACGCAGTATTTT.

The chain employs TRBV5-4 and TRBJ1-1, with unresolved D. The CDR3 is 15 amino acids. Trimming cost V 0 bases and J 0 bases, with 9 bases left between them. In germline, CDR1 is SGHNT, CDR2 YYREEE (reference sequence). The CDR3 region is CASSLDSGMNTEAFF. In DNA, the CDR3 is TGTGCCAGCAGCTTGGACAGCGGGATGAACACTGAAGCTTTCTTT.

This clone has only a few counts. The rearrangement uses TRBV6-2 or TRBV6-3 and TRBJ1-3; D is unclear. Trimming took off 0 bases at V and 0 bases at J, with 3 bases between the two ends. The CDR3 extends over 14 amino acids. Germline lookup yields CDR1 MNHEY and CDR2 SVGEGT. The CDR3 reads CASSYSFSGNTIYF. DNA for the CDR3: TGTGCCAGCAGTTACTCGTTCTCTGGAAACACCATATATTTT.

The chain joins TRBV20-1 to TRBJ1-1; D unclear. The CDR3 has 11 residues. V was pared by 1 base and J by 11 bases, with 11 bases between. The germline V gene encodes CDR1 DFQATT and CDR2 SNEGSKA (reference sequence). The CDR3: CSARGRRRAFF. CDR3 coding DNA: TGCAGTGCTAGAGGCAGGCGCCGGGCTTTCTTT.

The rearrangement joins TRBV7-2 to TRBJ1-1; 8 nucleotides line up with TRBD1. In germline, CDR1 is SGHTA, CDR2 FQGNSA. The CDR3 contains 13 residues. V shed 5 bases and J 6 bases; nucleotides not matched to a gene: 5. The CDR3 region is CASSPQGASEAFF. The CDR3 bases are TGTGCCAGCAGCCCCCAGGGGGCTTCTGAAGCTTTCTTT.

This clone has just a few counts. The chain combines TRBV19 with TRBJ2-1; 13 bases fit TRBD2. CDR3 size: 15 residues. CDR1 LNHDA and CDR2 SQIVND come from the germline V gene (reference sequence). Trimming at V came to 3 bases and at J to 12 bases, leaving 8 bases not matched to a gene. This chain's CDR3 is CASSIGTSGGALQFF. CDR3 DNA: TGTGCCAGTAGTATCGGCACTAGCGGGGGGGCGTTGCAGTTCTTC.

Here the CDR3 DNA reads TGTGCCAGCAGCTTACTGGCAGGGACAGATACGCAGTATTTT. As protein: CASSLLAGTDTQYF. The gene calls are TRBV7-2 and TRBJ2-3, with D possibly matching TRBD1 (5 bases). In germline, CDR1 is SGHTA, CDR2 FQGNSA. V lost 2 bases and J 3 bases, leaving 9 bases between the germline ends. The CDR3 totals 14 residues.

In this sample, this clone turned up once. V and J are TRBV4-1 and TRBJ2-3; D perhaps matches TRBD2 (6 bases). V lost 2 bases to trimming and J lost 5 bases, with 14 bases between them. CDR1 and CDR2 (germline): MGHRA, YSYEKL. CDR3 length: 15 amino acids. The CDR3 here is CASSQTGVFGDTQYF. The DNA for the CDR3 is TGCGCCAGCAGCCAAACGGGAGTCTTCGGAGATACGCAGTATTTT.

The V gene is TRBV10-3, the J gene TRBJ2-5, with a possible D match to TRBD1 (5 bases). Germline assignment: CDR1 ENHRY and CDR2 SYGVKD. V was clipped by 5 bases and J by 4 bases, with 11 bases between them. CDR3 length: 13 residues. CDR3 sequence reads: CAISTQVGETQYF. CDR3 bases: TGTGCCATCAGTACACAGGTTGGAGAGACCCAGTACTTC.

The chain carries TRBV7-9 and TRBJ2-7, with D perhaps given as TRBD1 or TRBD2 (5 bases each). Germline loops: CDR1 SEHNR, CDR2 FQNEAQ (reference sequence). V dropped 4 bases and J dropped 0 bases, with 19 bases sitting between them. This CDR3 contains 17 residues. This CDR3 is CASSSRAEAGSSYEQYF. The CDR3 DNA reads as TGTGCCAGCAGCTCCCGTGCAGAGGCAGGGAGCTCCTACGAGCAGTACTTC.

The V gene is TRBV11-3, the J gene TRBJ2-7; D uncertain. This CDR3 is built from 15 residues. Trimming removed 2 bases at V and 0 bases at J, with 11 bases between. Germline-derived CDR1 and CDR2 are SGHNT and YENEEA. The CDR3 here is CASSLISGYSYEQYF. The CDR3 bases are TGTGCCAGCAGCTTAATTTCTGGGTACTCCTACGAGCAGTACTTC.

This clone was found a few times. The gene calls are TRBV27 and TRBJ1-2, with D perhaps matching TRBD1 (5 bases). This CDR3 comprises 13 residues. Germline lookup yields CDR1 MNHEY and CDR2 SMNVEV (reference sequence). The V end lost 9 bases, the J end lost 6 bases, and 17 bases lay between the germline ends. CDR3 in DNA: TGTGCCAGTACCTCGGGACTGCTGAATGGCTACACCTTC. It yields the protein CASTSGLLNGYTF.

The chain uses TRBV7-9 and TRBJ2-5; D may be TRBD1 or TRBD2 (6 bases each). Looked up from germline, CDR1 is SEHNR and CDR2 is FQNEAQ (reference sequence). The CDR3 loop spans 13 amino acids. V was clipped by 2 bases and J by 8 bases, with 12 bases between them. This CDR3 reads CASSLSSGATQYF. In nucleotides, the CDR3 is TGTGCCAGCAGCTTATCTTCGGGGGCTACCCAGTACTTC. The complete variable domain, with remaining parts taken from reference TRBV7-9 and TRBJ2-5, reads DTGVSQNPRHKITKRGQNVTFRCDPISEHNRLYWYRQTLGQGPEFLTYFQNEAQLEKSRLLSDRFSAERPKGSFSTLEIQRTEQGDSAMYLCASSLSSGATQYFGPGTRLLVL.

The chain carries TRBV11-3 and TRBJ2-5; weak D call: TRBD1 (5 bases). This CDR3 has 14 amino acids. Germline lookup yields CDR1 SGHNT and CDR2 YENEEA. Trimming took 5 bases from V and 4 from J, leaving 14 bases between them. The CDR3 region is CASSLYMGRETQYF. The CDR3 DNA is TGTGCCAGCAGCCTCTACATGGGGCGAGAGACCCAGTACTTC. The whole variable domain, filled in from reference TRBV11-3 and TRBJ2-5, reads EAGVVQSPRYKIIEKKQPVAFWCNPISGHNTLYWYLQNLGQGPELLIRYENEEAVDDSQLPKDRFSAERLKGVDSTLKIQPAELGDSAVYLCASSLYMGRETQYFGPGTRLLVL.

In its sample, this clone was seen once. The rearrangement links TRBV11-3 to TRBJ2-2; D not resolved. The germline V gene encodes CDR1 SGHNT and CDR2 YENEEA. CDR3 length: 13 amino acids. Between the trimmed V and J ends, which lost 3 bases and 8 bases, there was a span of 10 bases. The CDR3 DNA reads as TGTGCCAGCAGCTTGATACGGTCTGGGGAGCTGTTTTTT. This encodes CASSLIRSGELFF.

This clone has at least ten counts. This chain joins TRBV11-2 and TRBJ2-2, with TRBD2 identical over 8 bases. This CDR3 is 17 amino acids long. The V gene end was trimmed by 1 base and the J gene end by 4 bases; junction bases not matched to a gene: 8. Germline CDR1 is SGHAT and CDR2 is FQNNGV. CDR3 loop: CASSLGLASGFTGELFF. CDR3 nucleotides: TGTGCCAGCAGCTTAGGCCTGGCTAGCGGGTTCACCGGGGAGCTGTTTTTT.

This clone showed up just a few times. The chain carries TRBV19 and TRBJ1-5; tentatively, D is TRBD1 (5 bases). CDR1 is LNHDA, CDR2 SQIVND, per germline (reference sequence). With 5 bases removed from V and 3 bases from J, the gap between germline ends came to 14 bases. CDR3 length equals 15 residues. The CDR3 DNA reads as TGTGCCAGTAGTGTCCAGGGTCGGGTCAATCAGCCCCAGCATTTT. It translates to CASSVQGRVNQPQHF.

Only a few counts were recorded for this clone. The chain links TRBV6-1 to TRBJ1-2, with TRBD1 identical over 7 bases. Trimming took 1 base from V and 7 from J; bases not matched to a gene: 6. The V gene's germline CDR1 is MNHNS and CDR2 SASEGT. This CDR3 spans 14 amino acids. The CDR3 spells CASSEDPGGGGYTF. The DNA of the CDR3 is TGTGCCAGCAGTGAAGACCCAGGGGGGGGTGGCTACACCTTC.

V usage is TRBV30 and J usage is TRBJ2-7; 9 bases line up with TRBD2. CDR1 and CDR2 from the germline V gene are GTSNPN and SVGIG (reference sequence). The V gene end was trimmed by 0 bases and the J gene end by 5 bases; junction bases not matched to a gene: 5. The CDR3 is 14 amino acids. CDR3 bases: TGTGCCTGGAGTGTCGTGGCGGGGGGGGACGAGCAGTACTTC. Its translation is CAWSVVAGGDEQYF.

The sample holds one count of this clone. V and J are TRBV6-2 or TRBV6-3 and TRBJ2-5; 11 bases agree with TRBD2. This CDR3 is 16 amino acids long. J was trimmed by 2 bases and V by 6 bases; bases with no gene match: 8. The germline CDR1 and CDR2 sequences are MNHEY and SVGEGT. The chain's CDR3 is CASSQRASGRQETQYF. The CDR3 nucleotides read TGTGCCAGCAGCCAACGGGCTAGCGGGAGGCAAGAGACCCAGTACTTC.

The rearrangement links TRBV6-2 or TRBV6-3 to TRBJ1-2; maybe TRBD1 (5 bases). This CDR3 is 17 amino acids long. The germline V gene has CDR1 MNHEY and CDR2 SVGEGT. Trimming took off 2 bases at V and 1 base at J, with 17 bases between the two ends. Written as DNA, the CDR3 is TGTGCCAGCAGTTACGGCATCGACAGAAGACATAACTATGGCTACACCTTC. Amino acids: CASSYGIDRRHNYGYTF.

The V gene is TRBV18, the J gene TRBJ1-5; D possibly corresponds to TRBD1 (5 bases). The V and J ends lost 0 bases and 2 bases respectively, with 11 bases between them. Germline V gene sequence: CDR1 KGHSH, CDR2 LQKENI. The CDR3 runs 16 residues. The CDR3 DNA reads TGTGCCAGCTCACCACCGATAGGGGCTGGCAATCAGCCCCAGCATTTT. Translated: CASSPPIGAGNQPQHF.

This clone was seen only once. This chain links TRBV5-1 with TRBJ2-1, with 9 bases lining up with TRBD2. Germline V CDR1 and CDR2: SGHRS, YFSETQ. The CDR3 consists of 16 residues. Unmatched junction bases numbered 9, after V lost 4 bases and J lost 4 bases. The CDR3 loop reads CASSPDPTSGYNEQFF. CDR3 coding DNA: TGCGCCAGCAGCCCGGACCCGACTAGCGGTTACAATGAGCAGTTCTTC.

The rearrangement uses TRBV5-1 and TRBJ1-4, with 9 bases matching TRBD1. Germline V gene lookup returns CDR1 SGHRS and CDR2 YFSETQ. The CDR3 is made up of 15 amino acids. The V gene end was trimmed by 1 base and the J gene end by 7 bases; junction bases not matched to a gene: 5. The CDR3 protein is CASSLSDRGTEKLFF. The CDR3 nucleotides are TGCGCCAGCAGCTTGTCGGACAGGGGTACTGAAAAACTGTTTTTT. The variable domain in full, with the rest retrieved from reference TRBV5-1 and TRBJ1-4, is KAGVTQTPRYLIKTRGQQVTLSCSPISGHRSVSWYQQTPGQGLQFLFEYFSETQRNKGNFPGRFSGRQFSNSRSEMNVSTLELGDSALYLCASSLSDRGTEKLFFGSGTQLSVL.